One sample yielded the 19 T cell receptor beta chains listed below, sequenced in a study of T cells after yellow fever vaccination. TCRdb reanalysed the 5' RACE reads using MiXCR and keeps one entry per CDR3 protein. The repertoire includes 300,000 to 350,000 distinct CDR3 sequences, about 4% of them detected once, and less than 25% sits in the top ten. Sequenced material: PBMCs, taken 5 days after the yellow fever booster vaccination. All receptors come from a man between 18 and 29 years old who received the YFV17D yellow fever vaccine.

The rearrangement joins TRBV20-1 to TRBJ1-3; no definite D call. The germline gives CDR1 DFQATT, CDR2 SNEGSKA (reference sequence). The CDR3 sequence is 13 residues long. The V and J ends lost 6 bases and 0 bases respectively, with 9 bases between them. The DNA of the CDR3 is TGCAGTGCCAAATGGGCCTCTGGAAACACCATATATTTT. Amino acids: CSAKWASGNTIYF.

This rearrangement joins TRBV18 to TRBJ2-3; 7 bases align to TRBD2. The junction had 11 bases not matched to a gene; V was cut back by 6 bases and J by 5 bases. The CDR3 loop spans 15 amino acids. Germline V gene data show CDR1 as KGHSH and CDR2 as LQKENI. The CDR3 DNA reads TGTGCCAGCTCTCCGGGGAGGGGCGCTGGAGATACGCAGTATTTT. The encoded protein is CASSPGRGAGDTQYF.

The genes are TRBV7-2 and TRBJ1-4; D not certain. The V end lost 2 bases, the J end lost 7 bases, and 5 bases lay between the germline ends. CDR3 length equals 12 residues. CDR1 is SGHTA and CDR2 is FQGNSA in the germline V gene. CDR3 amino acids: CASSLFGEKLFF. For the CDR3, the DNA is TGTGCCAGCAGCTTATTCGGTGAAAAACTGTTTTTT.

This clonotype was seen many times. The V and J genes are TRBV19 and TRBJ2-1, with 9 nucleotides matching TRBD1. CDR3 length: 13 amino acids. V lost 4 bases to trimming and J lost 8 bases; unmatched junction nucleotides: 3. Germline CDR1 reads LNHDA; CDR2 reads SQIVND (reference sequence). CDR3 nucleotides: TGTGCCAGTAGTACTCGACAGGGGGATGAGCAGTTCTTC. Amino acids: CASSTRQGDEQFF. Full variable domain (rest looked up from reference TRBV19 and TRBJ2-1): DGGITQSPKYLFRKEGQNVTLSCEQNLNHDAMYWYRQDPGQGLRLIYYSQIVNDFQKGDIAEGYSVSREKKESFPLTVTSAQKNPTAFYLCASSTRQGDEQFFGPGTRLTVL.

This clonotype appeared a few times. The chain has TRBV20-1 and TRBJ1-2; no clear D. Germline loops: CDR1 DFQATT, CDR2 SNEGSKA (reference sequence). Trimming left V 6 bases short and J 4 bases short, with 24 bases between. CDR3 length: 16 amino acids. The CDR3 coding sequence is TGCAGTGCCTCCGAGCCAGTTGATCGGGGTAGCTATGGCTACACCTTC. Translated: CSASEPVDRGSYGYTF.

The chain is built from TRBV20-1 and TRBJ2-3; 9 bases align to TRBD2. Germline values: CDR1 DFQATT, CDR2 SNEGSKA (reference sequence). V lost 0 bases, J lost 2 bases, and 6 bases stayed unmatched. This CDR3 spans 16 amino acids. For the CDR3, the DNA is TGCAGTGCTAGAGATTGGGCTAGCGGGGACACAGATACGCAGTATTTT. The encoded protein is CSARDWASGDTDTQYF.

This clonotype turned up a few times. The chain employs TRBV12-3 or TRBV12-4 and TRBJ2-5, with 8 nucleotides matching TRBD2. Trimming at V came to 5 bases and at J to 3 bases, leaving 8 bases not matched to a gene. The CDR3 is 15 amino acids. For the CDR3, the DNA is TGTGCCAGCAGTGCCATAGCGGGGCTAAAAGAGACCCAGTACTTC. Its protein is CASSAIAGLKETQYF.

This clonotype was seen a handful of times. The rearrangement links TRBV5-4 to TRBJ2-3; D uncertain. Germline V gene data show CDR1 as SGHNT and CDR2 as YYREEE (reference sequence). Deletions cut 0 bases from V and 1 base from J, with 6 bases between. The CDR3 contains 14 residues. The CDR3 nucleotides read TGTGCCAGCAGCTTGGGTGTGGGCACAGATACGCAGTATTTT. Translating it yields CASSLGVGTDTQYF.

This sequence joins TRBV5-6 and TRBJ1-6; D uncertain. The CDR3 is 14 amino acids. V was pared by 1 base and J by 9 bases, with 11 bases between. Germline V gene lookup returns CDR1 SGHDT and CDR2 YYEEEE. In nucleotides, the CDR3 is TGTGCCAGCAGCTTGTTGGATGGAGTTTCACCCCTCCACTTT. Residues: CASSLLDGVSPLHF.

The sample holds many counts of this clonotype. The V call is TRBV7-2, the J call TRBJ2-4; possible D gene TRBD2, 7 bases. CDR3 length: 16 amino acids. Trimming pared 5 bases from V and 3 bases from J, leaving 17 bases between. Germline CDR1 SGHTA, CDR2 FQGNSA. In DNA form, the CDR3 reads TGTGCCAGCAGCCATCATACAGGGAGGGACAAAAACATTCAGTACTTC. Translation gives CASSHHTGRDKNIQYF.

This clonotype has only a few counts. The chain combines TRBV5-4 with TRBJ2-2, with no clear D. Germline V CDR1 and CDR2: SGHNT, YYREEE (reference sequence). The V end was cut by 4 bases, the J end by 4 bases, with 8 bases between. The CDR3 covers 13 residues. The CDR3 sequence: CASSQDTTGELFF. CDR3 coding DNA: TGTGCCAGCAGCCAAGACACCACCGGGGAGCTGTTTTTT.

The genes are TRBV10-1 and TRBJ2-1; D is ambiguous. The V gene's germline CDR1 is WNHNN and CDR2 SYGVQD (reference sequence). V lost 0 bases and J lost 0, with 9 bases in between. There are 16 residues in the CDR3. The CDR3 spells CASSESPHSSYNEQFF. DNA for the CDR3: TGCGCCAGCAGTGAGTCGCCACATAGCTCCTACAATGAGCAGTTCTTC.

The chain carries TRBV7-9 and TRBJ1-2; 7 bases are a match to TRBD1. The V gene's germline CDR1 is SEHNR and CDR2 FQNEAQ (reference sequence). After removal of 1 base from V and 5 bases from J, the junction contained 7 bases not matched to a gene. This CDR3 comprises 15 residues. The DNA for the CDR3 is TGTGCCAGCAGCTTAGATGCAGGGGGGATATATGGCTACACCTTC. This translates into CASSLDAGGIYGYTF.

The chain carries TRBV6-5 and TRBJ2-7; 7 bases agree with TRBD1. The J segment lost 6 bases and the V segment lost 7 bases, leaving 9 bases of the junction unmatched. The germline V gene has CDR1 MNHEY and CDR2 SVGAGI. CDR3 length: 13 residues. Here the CDR3 reads CASIKGAPFEQYV. The CDR3 coding sequence is TGTGCCAGCATAAAGGGGGCCCCCTTCGAGCAGTACGTC.

This chain joins TRBV7-2 and TRBJ2-1; a possible D gene is TRBD2 (6 bases). Trimming took 1 base from V and 9 from J, leaving 19 bases between them. The V gene's germline CDR1 is SGHTA and CDR2 FQGNSA. The CDR3 is 16 residues long. The CDR3: CASSLELRGVNGEQFF. In DNA, the CDR3 is TGTGCCAGCAGCTTAGAATTGCGGGGAGTCAATGGTGAGCAGTTCTTC. Looking up the rest from reference TRBV7-2 and TRBJ2-1 gives the full variable domain: GAGVSQSPSNKVTEKGKDVELRCDPISGHTALYWYRQSLGQGLEFLIYFQGNSAPDKSGLPSDRFSAERTGGSVSTLTIQRTQQEDSAVYLCASSLELRGVNGEQFFGPGTRLTVL.

This clonotype has at least ten counts. The chain couples TRBV7-2 to TRBJ2-5; D gene unclear. V lost 6 bases, J lost 0 bases, and 5 bases lay in between. This CDR3 has 12 amino acids. Germline CDR1 and CDR2: SGHTA and FQGNSA. CDR3 protein: CASSFNQETQYF. The CDR3 DNA reads TGTGCCAGCAGTTTTAACCAAGAGACCCAGTACTTC.

The V and J genes are TRBV6-5 and TRBJ2-7; maybe TRBD1 (6 bases). Trimming took off 2 bases at V and 2 bases at J, with 10 bases between the two ends. Germline V gives CDR1 MNHEY, CDR2 SVGAGI. CDR3 size: 14 residues. The DNA for the CDR3 is TGTGCCAGCAGTTACGCCGCAGGGGCCTACGAGCAGTACGTC. Encoded protein: CASSYAAGAYEQYV.

The chain is built from TRBV12-3 or TRBV12-4 and TRBJ1-5; no clear D gene. V lost 1 base, J lost 6 bases, and 10 bases lay in between. The CDR3 totals 14 residues. The CDR3 reads CASSLGQTGQPQHF. The CDR3 DNA is TGTGCCAGCAGTTTAGGACAAACCGGTCAGCCCCAGCATTTT.

This clonotype was found a few times. Sequence at one end of the junction differs from germline and may be a read error. This rearrangement joins TRBV4-1 to TRBJ2-1; D not certain. This CDR3 is 14 amino acids long. Germline lookup yields CDR1 MGHRA and CDR2 YSYEKL. This CDR3 reads CASSQSENRHTRPF. As DNA, the CDR3 is TGCGCCAGCAGCCAATCAGAGAATCGGCACACCCGCCCCTTC.